This TCR beta chain was recorded in a study of neurological immune-mediated disorders. Blood bank volunteers in Maryland, USA, served as healthy controls. The unsorted libraries had their origin in 2 million PBMCs stored at -80 C. The V segment lost 5 bases and the J segment 1 base; nucleotides outside the gene matches: 8. This CDR3 spans 17 amino acids. Looked up from germline, CDR1 is DFQATT and CDR2 is SNEGSKA (reference sequence). 5'RACE with 10-nucleotide random UMIs produced the cDNA. TCRdb itself ran the 5' RACE reads through MiXCR, one entry per CDR3 protein. The sample holds tens of thousands of distinct CDR3 sequences, about 26% seen once. This clonotype has ten or more counts.

This TCR was recovered from a woman between 65 and 79 years old in good health. This chain links TRBV20-1 with TRBJ2-1; 13 nucleotides match TRBD2. The specimen sequenced was PBMCs. DNA of the CDR3: TGCAGTGCTTCCGGCGGACTAGCGGGGGAATCCTACAATGAGCAGTTCTTC. It is translated as CSASGGLAGESYNEQFF.